Each of the 26 T cell receptor beta chains below was sequenced from the same sample in a study of cytomegalovirus exposure and HLA in healthy donors. Produced via immunoSEQ multiplex PCR; TCRdb's table is partial and in-frame only. This sample carries tens of thousands of clones, more than 70% of them seen once, and the ten largest clones take over 10%. Sequencing used PBMCs. These receptors all stem from a woman aged 18-29 years in good health and CMV-seropositive.

The chain uses TRBV2 and TRBJ2-1, with D tentatively TRBD1 (6 bases). V lost 7 bases, J lost 3 bases, and 16 bases lay in between. CDR1 is SNHLY, CDR2 FYNNEI, per germline. CDR3 length equals 15 residues. The CDR3 DNA reads TGTGCCAGCACCGAGCCGGGACACCTCTACAATGAGCAGTTCTTC. This encodes CASTEPGHLYNEQFF.

This chain links TRBV11-3 with TRBJ2-7, with a possible D match to TRBD1 (5 bases). Trimming pared 0 bases from V and 3 bases from J, leaving 18 bases between. Germline V lookup: CDR1 SGHNT, CDR2 YENEEA. The CDR3 loop spans 17 amino acids. The CDR3 reads CASSLDRIWGRVYEQYF. CDR3 DNA: TGTGCCAGCAGCTTAGATCGGATTTGGGGCAGGGTCTACGAGCAGTACTTC. The whole variable domain, filled in from reference TRBV11-3 and TRBJ2-7, reads EAGVVQSPRYKIIEKKQPVAFWCNPISGHNTLYWYLQNLGQGPELLIRYENEEAVDDSQLPKDRFSAERLKGVDSTLKIQPAELGDSAVYLCASSLDRIWGRVYEQYFGPGTRLTVT.

The DNA for the CDR3 is TGTGCCAGCAGGCGGGAACAGGTTCGCTACGAGCAGTACTTC. Translating gives CASRREQVRYEQYF. The rearrangement links TRBV2 to TRBJ2-7; D possibly corresponds to TRBD2 (6 bases). V gave up 6 bases and J gave up 3 bases, with 15 bases separating them. From germline, CDR1 is SNHLY and CDR2 FYNNEI. CDR3 length: 14 amino acids.

The chain combines TRBV2 with TRBJ2-5; 9 bases are shared with TRBD2. The CDR3 contains 16 residues. V shed 5 bases and J 7 bases; nucleotides not matched to a gene: 14. Germline CDR1 and CDR2: SNHLY and FYNNEI. CDR3: CASSLQGLASGGTQYF. DNA for the CDR3: TGTGCCAGCAGTCTACAGGGACTAGCATCGGGAGGGACCCAGTACTTC.

This sequence joins TRBV27 and TRBJ2-5; 10 bases line up with TRBD2. This CDR3 region has 17 residues. Germline CDR1 MNHEY, CDR2 SMNVEV (reference sequence). The V gene end was trimmed by 6 bases and the J gene end by 1 base; junction bases not matched to a gene: 11. CDR3 region: CASSPGPQRGGQETQYF. CDR3 coding DNA: TGTGCCAGCAGCCCTGGGCCGCAGCGGGGGGGCCAAGAGACCCAGTACTTC.

J is TRBJ1-2 and V is TRBV6-5; D not resolved. The length of the CDR3 is 15 residues. V lost 0 bases, J lost 3 bases, and 11 bases lay in between. Germline V gene data show CDR1 as MNHEY and CDR2 as SVGAGI. The CDR3 here is CASSYSGRGDYGYTF. As DNA, the CDR3 is TGTGCCAGCAGTTACTCGGGCCGGGGAGACTATGGCTACACCTTC.

This rearrangement joins TRBV18 to TRBJ1-6, with no clear D. The V and J ends lost 5 bases and 0 bases respectively, with 8 bases between them. The germline gives CDR1 KGHSH, CDR2 LQKENI. This CDR3 is built from 15 residues. The CDR3 nucleotides read TGTGCCAGCTCAATAAGGAGCTCCTATAATTCACCCCTCCACTTT. Its translation is CASSIRSSYNSPLHF.

The CDR3 loop is CASSSRGWGNEQYF. Written as DNA, the CDR3 is TGCGCCAGCAGCTCCAGGGGGTGGGGTAACGAGCAGTACTTC. V is TRBV5-1 and J is TRBJ2-7; 7 bases map to TRBD1. Germline CDR1 is SGHRS and CDR2 is YFSETQ. J lost 5 bases, V lost 3 bases, and 8 bases had no gene match. This CDR3 comprises 14 residues.

This chain joins TRBV5-6 and TRBJ2-7, with 7 bases fitting TRBD2. The J segment lost 7 bases and the V segment lost 0 bases, leaving 4 bases of the junction unmatched. Germline-derived CDR1 and CDR2 are SGHDT and YYEEEE. This CDR3 spans 13 amino acids. The CDR3 bases are TGTGCCAGCAGCTTGGCTGGGAGGGGAGAGCAGTACTTC. It encodes CASSLAGRGEQYF. The full variable domain, rest sourced from reference TRBV5-6 and TRBJ2-7, is DAGVTQSPTHLIKTRGQQVTLRCSPKSGHDTVSWYQQALGQGPQFIFQYYEEEERQRGNFPDRFSGHQFPNYSSELNVNALLLGDSALYLCASSLAGRGEQYFGPGTRLTVT.

V is TRBV27 and J is TRBJ1-5, with 10 positions matching TRBD1. CDR1 MNHEY and CDR2 SMNVEV come from the germline V gene (reference sequence). With 6 bases clipped from V and 6 bases from J, the junction kept 8 bases outside the gene matches. The CDR3 is 15 amino acids. The CDR3 is CASSPDRGDGQPQHF. CDR3 bases: TGTGCCAGCAGCCCGGACAGGGGGGACGGTCAGCCCCAGCATTTT.

In DNA form, the CDR3 reads TGTGCCAGCAGCCAAGAACGGGGAAGAGGTAATCAGCCCCAGCATTTT. Amino acid sequence: CASSQERGRGNQPQHF. This chain connects TRBV4-2 to TRBJ1-5; D is uncertain. Germline CDR1 is LGHNA and CDR2 is YNFKEQ. This CDR3 is built from 16 residues. V was trimmed by 0 bases and J by 4 bases, leaving 13 bases between them.

The J gene is TRBJ2-3, the V gene TRBV7-9; the match to TRBD1 covers 9 bases. The V segment lost 10 bases and the J segment 6 bases; nucleotides outside the gene matches: 8. Germline loops: CDR1 SEHNR, CDR2 FQNEAQ (reference sequence). The CDR3 has 13 residues. The DNA for the CDR3 is TGTGCCACCTCCGGGACAGGGCTGGATACGCAGTATTTT. Encoded protein: CATSGTGLDTQYF. The variable domain in full, with the rest retrieved from reference TRBV7-9 and TRBJ2-3, is DTGVSQNPRHKITKRGQNVTFRCDPISEHNRLYWYRQTLGQGPEFLTYFQNEAQLEKSRLLSDRFSAERPKGSFSTLEIQRTEQGDSAMYLCATSGTGLDTQYFGPGTRLTVL.

V is TRBV28 and J is TRBJ2-3; D gene unclear. The CDR3 totals 16 residues. From germline, CDR1 is MDHEN and CDR2 SYDVKM. V lost 5 bases, J lost 1 base, and 16 bases lay in between. The CDR3 here is CASSPLGALGTDTQYF. The CDR3 DNA is TGTGCCAGCAGTCCCTTAGGAGCGTTAGGCACAGATACGCAGTATTTT.

Details on this clone: A junction boundary mismatches the germline segment, possibly from a read error. DNA for the CDR3: TGTGCCTGGAGTGTAACAGATGCGCAGTATTTT. Its translation: CAWSVTDAQYF. The chain is built from TRBV30 and TRBJ2-3; D unresolved. The CDR3 spans 11 residues. In germline, CDR1 is GTSNPN, CDR2 SVGIG (reference sequence).

This chain's CDR3 is CAWAGLAGAGETQYF. CDR3 bases: TGTGCCTGGGCGGGACTAGCGGGGGCGGGAGAGACCCAGTACTTC. V gene TRBV30 combines with J gene TRBJ2-5; 14 nucleotides align to TRBD2. The CDR3 runs 15 residues. CDR1 is GTSNPN and CDR2 is SVGIG in the germline V gene (reference sequence). V was clipped by 5 bases and J by 4 bases; unmatched bases: 6.

This chain links TRBV5-1 with TRBJ2-5; 7 positions match TRBD1. Germline CDR1 reads SGHRS; CDR2 reads YFSETQ. V lost 4 bases, J lost 1 base, and 4 bases stayed unmatched. This CDR3 is built from 14 residues. For the CDR3, the DNA is TGCGCCAGCAGCCCGGACAGGCCCCAAGAGACCCAGTACTTC. It codes for CASSPDRPQETQYF.

The chain is built from TRBV7-3 and TRBJ1-2; TRBD1 matches 8 bases. The V gene end was trimmed by 4 bases and the J gene end by 2 bases; junction bases not matched to a gene: 6. This CDR3 is built from 15 residues. Germline V gives CDR1 SGHTA, CDR2 FQGTGA. CDR3 bases: TGTGCCAGCAGCTCATCACGACAGGGGAACTATGGCTACACCTTC. Translation gives CASSSSRQGNYGYTF. Full variable domain (missing parts from reference TRBV7-3 and TRBJ1-2): GAGVSQTPSNKVTEKGKYVELRCDPISGHTALYWYRQSLGQGPEFLIYFQGTGAADDSGLPNDRFFAVRPEGSVSTLKIQRTERGDSAVYLCASSSSRQGNYGYTFGSGTRLTVV.

The rearrangement uses TRBV15 and TRBJ1-2; TRBD1 matches 10 bases. V lost 4 bases and J lost 1; bases outside the gene matches: 9. The CDR3 has 17 residues. Germline lookup yields CDR1 LNHNV and CDR2 YYDKDF (reference sequence). CDR3 in amino acids: CATSTDRGLAHNYGYTF. CDR3 bases: TGTGCCACCAGCACCGACAGGGGGCTTGCTCATAACTATGGCTACACCTTC.

The chain uses TRBV5-3 and TRBJ1-5; 9 bases align to TRBD1. TRBV5-3 has ORF status, its function being uncertain. The CDR3 has 16 amino acids. After removal of 4 bases from V and 5 bases from J, the junction contained 10 bases not matched to a gene. CDR3 in DNA: TGTGCCAGAAGCGCCAGACAGGGGGGTGGGTATCAGCCCCAGCATTTT. As protein: CARSARQGGGYQPQHF.

The chain combines TRBV27 with TRBJ2-7; 8 bases agree with TRBD1. V was pared by 3 bases and J by 6 bases, with 13 bases of the junction left unmatched. The germline V gene has CDR1 MNHEY and CDR2 SMNVEV (reference sequence). The length of the CDR3 is 16 residues. DNA for the CDR3: TGTGCCAGCAGTTTCCTCGGACAGGGAAATCCCCGCGAGCAGTACTTC. Translation gives CASSFLGQGNPREQYF.

The gene calls are TRBV15 and TRBJ2-7, with D possibly being TRBD1 (5 bases). The CDR3 length is 15 residues. Germline CDR1 reads LNHNV; CDR2 reads YYDKDF (reference sequence). Trimming removed 1 base at V and 3 bases at J, with 13 bases between. The CDR3 reads CATSRVTARVYEQYF. In nucleotides, the CDR3 is TGTGCCACCAGCAGAGTTACGGCCAGGGTCTACGAGCAGTACTTC.

This clone was recorded many times. The chain links TRBV7-9 to TRBJ1-5; perhaps TRBD1 as D (6 bases). Germline V CDR1 and CDR2: SEHNR, FQNEAQ (reference sequence). V dropped 5 bases and J dropped 5 bases, with 16 bases sitting between them. This CDR3 region has 15 residues. CDR3 coding DNA: TGTGCCAGCAGCCAGGCGGGGGCGATGGATCAGCCCCAGCATTTT. Its protein product is CASSQAGAMDQPQHF.

The chain employs TRBV6-5 and TRBJ2-1, with 9 bases lining up with TRBD1. The germline CDR1 and CDR2 sequences are MNHEY and SVGAGI. The CDR3 has 15 amino acids. The J segment lost 8 bases and the V segment lost 2 bases, leaving 7 bases of the junction unmatched. The CDR3 coding sequence is TGTGCCAGCAGTTACGCCCGGGACAGGGCCCATGAGCAGTTCTTC. Protein sequence: CASSYARDRAHEQFF.

V and J are TRBV15 and TRBJ2-7; D not certain. From germline, CDR1 is LNHNV and CDR2 YYDKDF (reference sequence). The CDR3 totals 12 residues. V lost 0 bases and J 9 bases, leaving 9 bases between the germline ends. Here the CDR3 DNA reads TGTGCCACCAGCAGAGATAAGAGTTGGCAGTACTTC. Translated, it gives CATSRDKSWQYF.

The CDR3 is CASSSGQFNYEQYF. The CDR3 nucleotides read TGCGCCAGCAGCTCCGGACAGTTTAATTACGAGCAGTACTTC. J is TRBJ2-7 and V is TRBV5-1, with D perhaps TRBD1 (6 bases). V was clipped by 3 bases and J by 4 bases, with 14 bases between them. The CDR3 spans 14 residues. Germline lookup yields CDR1 SGHRS and CDR2 YFSETQ.

The V and J genes are TRBV9 and TRBJ1-1; D possibly corresponds to TRBD1 (5 bases). Germline CDR1 and CDR2: SGDLS and YYNGEE. The CDR3 has 17 residues. The ends were cut back, 0 bases at V and 4 bases at J, with 19 bases in the middle. The CDR3 bases are TGTGCCAGCAGCGTAGTTACCACCGGGGGGTTCGGCACTGAAGCTTTCTTT. It specifies CASSVVTTGGFGTEAFF.